The entry below gives a single T cell receptor beta chain sequence along with its context. What it binds is unknown. This entry comes from a study of cytomegalovirus exposure and HLA in healthy donors. The PCR used 60 Vbeta and 13 Jbeta primers. Here immunoSEQ multiplex PCR was the method, and the copy in TCRdb shows in-frame clones only, minus some. The sample yields 130,000 or so clones, approximately 82% seen once. Whole-study results and caveats: Segments of the TCR beta V type were, in most cases, productive about 87% or about 30% of the time in an earlier analysis.

Sequencing was performed on PBMCs. The origin of this receptor is a woman in her late teens or twenties in good health and CMV-seropositive.

CDR3 bases: TGTGCCAGCAGTACAGGGAGCTCCTACGAGCAGTACTTC. Residues: CASSTGSSYEQYF. The rearrangement joins TRBV25-1 to TRBJ2-7, with D tentatively TRBD1 (6 bases). The germline V and J ends were trimmed by 5 bases and 0 bases, with 8 bases remaining between them. The germline CDR1 and CDR2 sequences are MGHDK and SYGVNS. CDR3 size: 13 residues.